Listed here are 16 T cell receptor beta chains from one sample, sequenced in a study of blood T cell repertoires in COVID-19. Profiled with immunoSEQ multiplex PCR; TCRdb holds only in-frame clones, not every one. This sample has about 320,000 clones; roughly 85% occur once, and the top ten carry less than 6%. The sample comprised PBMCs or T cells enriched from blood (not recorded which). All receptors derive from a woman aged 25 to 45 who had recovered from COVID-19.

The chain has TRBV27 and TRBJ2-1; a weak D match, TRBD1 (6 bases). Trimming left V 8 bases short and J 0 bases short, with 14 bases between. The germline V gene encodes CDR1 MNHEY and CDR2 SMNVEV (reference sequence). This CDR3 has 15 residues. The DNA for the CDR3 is TGTGCCAGCCGCCCGGTGGGGGCCTCCTACAATGAGCAGTTCTTC. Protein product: CASRPVGASYNEQFF.

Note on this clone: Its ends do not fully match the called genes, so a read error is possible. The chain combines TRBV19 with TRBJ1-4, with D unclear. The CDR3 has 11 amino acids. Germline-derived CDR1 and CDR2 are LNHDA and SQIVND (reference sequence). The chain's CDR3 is CASRIGRELFF. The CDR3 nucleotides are TGTGCCAGTAGAATAGGGAGGGAACTGTTTTTT.

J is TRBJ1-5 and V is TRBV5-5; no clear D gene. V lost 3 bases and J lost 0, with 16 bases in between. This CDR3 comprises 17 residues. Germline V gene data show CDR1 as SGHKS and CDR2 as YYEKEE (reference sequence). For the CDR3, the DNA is TGTGCCAGCAGCTCAACATCCCACAGACCTAGCAATCAGCCCCAGCATTTT. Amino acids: CASSSTSHRPSNQPQHF.

The CDR3, as DNA: TGTGCCAGCAGTTACTGGGCTAGCGGGAACAATGAGCAGTTCTTC. Protein product: CASSYWASGNNEQFF. The chain joins TRBV6-5 to TRBJ2-1; TRBD2 aligns across 9 bases. With V trimmed by 1 base and J by 5 bases, 3 bases remained unmatched. CDR3 length: 15 amino acids. Germline assignment: CDR1 MNHEY and CDR2 SVGAGI.

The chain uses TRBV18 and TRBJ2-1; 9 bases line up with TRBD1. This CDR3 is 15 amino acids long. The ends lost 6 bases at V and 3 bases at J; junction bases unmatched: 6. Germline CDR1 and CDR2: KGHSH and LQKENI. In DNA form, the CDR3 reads TGTGCCAGCTCGCCGGGACAGGGATACTACAATGAGCAGTTCTTC. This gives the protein CASSPGQGYYNEQFF. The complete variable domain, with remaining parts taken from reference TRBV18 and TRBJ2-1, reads NAGVMQNPRHLVRRRGQEARLRCSPMKGHSHVYWYRQLPEEGLKFMVYLQKENIIDESGMPKERFSAEFPKEGPSILRIQQVVRGDSAAYFCASSPGQGYYNEQFFGPGTRLTVL.

The CDR3 region is CASSPGQDSYGYTF. CDR3 coding DNA: TGTGCCAGCTCACCGGGACAGGACAGCTATGGCTACACCTTC. The chain is built from TRBV18 and TRBJ1-2; 8 bases match TRBD1. V lost 3 bases and J lost 4; bases outside the gene matches: 4. The CDR3 spans 14 residues. Germline V CDR1 and CDR2: KGHSH, LQKENI. The full variable domain, completed using reference TRBV18 and TRBJ1-2, is NAGVMQNPRHLVRRRGQEARLRCSPMKGHSHVYWYRQLPEEGLKFMVYLQKENIIDESGMPKERFSAEFPKEGPSILRIQQVVRGDSAAYFCASSPGQDSYGYTFGSGTRLTVV.

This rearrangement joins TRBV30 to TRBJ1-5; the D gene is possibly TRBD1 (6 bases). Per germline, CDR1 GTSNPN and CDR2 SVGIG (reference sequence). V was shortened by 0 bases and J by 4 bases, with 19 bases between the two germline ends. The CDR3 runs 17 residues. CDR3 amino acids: CAWSVRSTGSLNQPQHF. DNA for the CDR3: TGTGCCTGGAGTGTACGGTCGACAGGTTCGTTAAATCAGCCCCAGCATTTT.

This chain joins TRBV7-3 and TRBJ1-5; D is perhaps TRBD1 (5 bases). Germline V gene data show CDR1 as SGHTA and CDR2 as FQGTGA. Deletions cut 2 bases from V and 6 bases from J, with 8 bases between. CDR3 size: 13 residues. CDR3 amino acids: CASSLGASQPQHF. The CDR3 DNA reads TGTGCCAGCAGCTTAGGGGCCAGTCAGCCCCAGCATTTT.

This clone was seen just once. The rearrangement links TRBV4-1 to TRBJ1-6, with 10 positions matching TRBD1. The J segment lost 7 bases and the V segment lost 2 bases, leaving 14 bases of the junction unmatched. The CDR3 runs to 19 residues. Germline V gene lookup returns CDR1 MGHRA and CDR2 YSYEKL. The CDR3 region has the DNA TGCGCCAGCAGCCAACCCCTTCTCGGGACAGGGGATACGAATTCACCCCTCCACTTT. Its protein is CASSQPLLGTGDTNSPLHF.

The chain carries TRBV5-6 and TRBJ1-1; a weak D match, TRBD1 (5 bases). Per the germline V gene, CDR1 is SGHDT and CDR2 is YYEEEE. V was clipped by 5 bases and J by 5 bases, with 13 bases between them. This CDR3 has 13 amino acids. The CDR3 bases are TGTGCCAGCAGACAGGACGGTGGGACTGAAGCTTTCTTT. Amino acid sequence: CASRQDGGTEAFF.

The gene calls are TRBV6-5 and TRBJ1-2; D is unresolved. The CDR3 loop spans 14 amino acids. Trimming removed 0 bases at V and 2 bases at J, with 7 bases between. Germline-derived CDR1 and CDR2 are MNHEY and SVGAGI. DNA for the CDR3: TGTGCCAGCAGTTACTCACAAATAAACTATGGCTACACCTTC. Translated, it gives CASSYSQINYGYTF.

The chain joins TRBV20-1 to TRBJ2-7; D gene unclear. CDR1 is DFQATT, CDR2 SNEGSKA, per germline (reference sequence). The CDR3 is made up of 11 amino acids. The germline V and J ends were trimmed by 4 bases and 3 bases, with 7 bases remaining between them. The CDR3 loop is CSANSYYEQYF. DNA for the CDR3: TGCAGTGCTAACTCTTACTACGAGCAGTACTTC.

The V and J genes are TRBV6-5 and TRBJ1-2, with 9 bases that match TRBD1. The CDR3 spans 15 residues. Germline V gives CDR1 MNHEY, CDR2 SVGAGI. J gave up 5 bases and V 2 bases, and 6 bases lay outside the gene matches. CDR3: CASSYEGQGLYGYTF. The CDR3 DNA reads TGTGCCAGCAGTTACGAGGGACAGGGTTTGTATGGCTACACCTTC.

CDR3 loop: CSVGAGGNSYEQYF. The CDR3 region has the DNA TGCAGCGTGGGGGCAGGGGGGAACTCCTACGAGCAGTACTTC. V and J are TRBV29-1 and TRBJ2-7; D is perhaps TRBD1 (7 bases). There are 14 residues in the CDR3. V lost 6 bases to trimming and J lost 0 bases, with 15 bases between them. Germline CDR1 reads SQVTM; CDR2 reads ANQGSEA.

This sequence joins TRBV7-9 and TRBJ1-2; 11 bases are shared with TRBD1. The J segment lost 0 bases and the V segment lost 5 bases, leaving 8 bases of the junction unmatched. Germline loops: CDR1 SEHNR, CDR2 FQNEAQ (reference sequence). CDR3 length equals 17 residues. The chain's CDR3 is CASSLTDRGLANYGYTF. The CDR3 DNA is TGTGCCAGCAGCCTAACGGACAGGGGGCTGGCTAACTATGGCTACACCTTC.

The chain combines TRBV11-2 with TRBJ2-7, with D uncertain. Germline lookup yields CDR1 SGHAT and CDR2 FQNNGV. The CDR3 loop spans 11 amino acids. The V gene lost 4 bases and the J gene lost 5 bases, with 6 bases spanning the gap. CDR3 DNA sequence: TGTGCCAGCAGCTCCCGTGACGAGCAGTACTTC. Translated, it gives CASSSRDEQYF.